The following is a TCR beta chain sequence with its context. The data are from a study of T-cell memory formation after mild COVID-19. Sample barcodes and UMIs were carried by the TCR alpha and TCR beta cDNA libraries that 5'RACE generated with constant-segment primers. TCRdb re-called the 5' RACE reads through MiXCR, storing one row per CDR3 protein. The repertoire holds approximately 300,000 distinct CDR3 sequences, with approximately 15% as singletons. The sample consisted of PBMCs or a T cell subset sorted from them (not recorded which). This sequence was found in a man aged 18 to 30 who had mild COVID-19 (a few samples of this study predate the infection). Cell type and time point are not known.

CDR3 region: CASSYATSGNQETQYF. In DNA, the CDR3 is TGTGCCAGCAGTTACGCGACTAGCGGGAACCAAGAGACCCAGTACTTC. V and J are TRBV6-5 and TRBJ2-5, with 11 bases matching TRBD2. V was clipped by 2 bases and J by 0 bases; unmatched bases: 2. The CDR3 runs 16 residues. CDR1 MNHEY and CDR2 SVGAGI come from the germline V gene.